The present entry profiles one T cell receptor beta chain with its context. This sample is part of a study of OX40 agonist ivuxolimab in advanced cancers. V gave up 6 bases and J gave up 5 bases, with 13 bases separating them. Per germline, CDR1 MNHEY and CDR2 SMNVEV (reference sequence). The CDR3 loop spans 14 amino acids. The data were produced by immunoSEQ multiplex PCR, yet TCRdb's version contains in-frame clones alone and is incomplete. The table has over 60,000 clones, 87% seen once. Sample: CD4+ or CD8+ T cells sorted from blood, taken in a trial of the OX40 agonist ivuxolimab. The receptor was derived from an adult with an advanced solid tumor such as melanoma, head and neck, liver or kidney cancer. The chain uses TRBV27 and TRBJ1-4; tentatively, D is TRBD1 (5 bases). The CDR3 sequence is CASSPRGGNEKLFF. For the CDR3, the DNA is TGTGCCAGCAGCCCTCGGGGGGGAAATGAAAAACTGTTTTTT.